This T cell receptor (gamma chain) is from a study of gamma delta lymphoproliferative disorders and STAT genes. Study as a whole: Delta-chain libraries followed the EuroClonality-NGS standard operating procedure.

TCRdb applied CATT to the multiplex PCR reads for clone calling. In the table there are around 2,300 gamma-chain clones, roughly 9.8% of which are singletons. CDR3 length equals 13 residues. Germline assignment: CDR1 EGSNGY and CDR2 YDSYNSKV. Sequencing used genomic DNA taken from PBMCs of patients and controls. A remark on this clone: At one boundary the junction diverges from the germline segment, which might be a read error.

The receptor comes from a human donor with gamma-delta T-cell large granular lymphocyte leukemia. The source material was blood. The V and J genes are TRGV2 and TRGJP2. No J gene was available from TCRdb, and it was assigned here by a germline match of the DNA. The CDR3 DNA sequence: TGTGCCACCCGTCCGTGTAGTGATTGGACCAAGACGTTT. Amino acids: CATRPCSDWTKTF.